These 2 T cell receptor beta chains came from one sample sequenced in a study of Ad26.COV2.S vaccination and SARS-CoV-2 variants. Sequencing used immunoSEQ multiplex PCR; TCRdb keeps in-frame clones, though not all of them. There are 350,000 to 500,000 clones in the sample; less than 95% occur only once, and around 4.5% lies in the top ten. Treatment reported: 15 to 20 received Ad26.COV2.S at low or high dose, single or two shots; about 5 received placebo; per-sample allocation not given. Collection of the samples took place on day 63 after the first injection of vaccine or placebo. Sample: peripheral blood, taken in a trial of Ad26.COV2.S vaccine versus placebo. Receptors originate from a person between 18 and 59 years old who received the Ad26.COV2.S COVID-19 vaccine or a placebo.

Worth noting for this clone: Other DNA sequences in the sample encode the same CDR3. The chain combines TRBV27 with TRBJ2-3; no firm D call. CDR1 is MNHEY, CDR2 SMNVEV, per germline (reference sequence). V dropped 5 bases and J dropped 3 bases, with 3 bases sitting between them. CDR3 length: 11 residues. The CDR3, as DNA: TGTGCCAGCAGTACTACAGATACGCAGTATTTT. Its protein product is CASSTTDTQYF.

The table lists this clone with a count of one. V gene TRBV15 combines with J gene TRBJ2-1, with 14 bases lining up with TRBD2. The V segment lost 6 bases and the J segment 8 bases; nucleotides outside the gene matches: 6. The germline V gene encodes CDR1 LNHNV and CDR2 YYDKDF (reference sequence). The CDR3 runs 15 residues. This CDR3 reads CATRIGTSGSDEQFF. In DNA form, the CDR3 reads TGTGCCACCAGGATCGGGACTAGCGGGAGCGATGAGCAGTTCTTC.